These 18 T cell receptor beta chains were sequenced from one sample in a study of cytotoxic CD8 clonotypes in ibrutinib-treated CLL. The data were produced by immunoSEQ multiplex PCR, yet TCRdb's version contains in-frame clones alone and is incomplete. The sample holds around 150,000 clones, 80% seen once. The source material was PBMCs, sampled after 36 months of ibrutinib treatment. All receptors come from a human donor with chronic lymphocytic leukemia.

The chain uses TRBV9 and TRBJ1-2; no clear D. The ends were cut back, 3 bases at V and 4 bases at J, with 10 bases in the middle. CDR3 length equals 13 residues. Germline CDR1 is SGDLS and CDR2 is YYNGEE. Here the CDR3 DNA reads TGTGCCAGCAGCGGACGGCGTCCCTATGGCTACACCTTC. Translating it yields CASSGRRPYGYTF.

The V call is TRBV4-2, the J call TRBJ2-7, with 8 bases fitting TRBD1. CDR1 and CDR2 from the germline V gene are LGHNA and YNFKEQ. This CDR3 spans 17 amino acids. J was trimmed by 2 bases and V by 4 bases; bases with no gene match: 13. The CDR3 nucleotides are TGTGCCAGCAGCCTACGTGGACAGGGTGAAAGAGCCTACGAGCAGTACTTC. Its protein product is CASSLRGQGERAYEQYF.

The chain uses TRBV10-1 and TRBJ2-7, with 10 bases aligning to TRBD1. The germline CDR1 and CDR2 sequences are WNHNN and SYGVQD (reference sequence). With 8 bases clipped from V and 1 base from J, the junction kept 2 bases outside the gene matches. The CDR3 runs 13 residues. This CDR3 reads CASGQGDSYEQYF. The CDR3, as DNA: TGCGCCAGCGGACAGGGGGATTCCTACGAGCAGTACTTC.

The table lists this clone with a count of one. V gene TRBV5-1 combines with J gene TRBJ1-1; D is ambiguous. The CDR3 is 18 residues long. CDR1 and CDR2 from the germline V gene are SGHRS and YFSETQ. V was pared by 0 bases and J by 0 bases, with 18 bases between. CDR3 sequence (DNA): TGCGCCAGCAGCTTGGCCTCAGCTCCTAGGCTCCTGAACACTGAAGCTTTCTTT. It codes for CASSLASAPRLLNTEAFF.

The V and J genes are TRBV27 and TRBJ1-5, with 7 bases identical to TRBD1. The junction had 8 bases not matched to a gene; V was cut back by 6 bases and J by 6 bases. The CDR3 has 14 amino acids. Looked up from germline, CDR1 is MNHEY and CDR2 is SMNVEV (reference sequence). The CDR3 here is CASSLTGTSQPQHF. DNA for the CDR3: TGTGCCAGCAGCCTGACAGGGACCAGTCAGCCCCAGCATTTT.

The chain combines TRBV4-1 with TRBJ2-7, with 9 nucleotides matching TRBD1. The CDR3 covers 14 residues. The V gene's germline CDR1 is MGHRA and CDR2 YSYEKL. Losses at the gene ends were 4 bases for V and 5 bases for J; bases not matched to a gene: 6. CDR3 residues: CASSPRDRVHEQYF. The CDR3 nucleotides read TGCGCCAGCAGCCCCCGGGACAGGGTCCACGAGCAGTACTTC.

The rearrangement uses TRBV10-1 and TRBJ2-5; D tentatively fits TRBD1 or TRBD2 (5 bases each). Per the germline V gene, CDR1 is WNHNN and CDR2 is SYGVQD (reference sequence). The CDR3 is 15 amino acids. The V and J ends lost 4 bases and 1 base respectively, with 13 bases between them. CDR3 loop: CASSGGPGRQETQYF. In DNA, the CDR3 is TGCGCCAGCAGTGGAGGGCCGGGACGCCAAGAGACCCAGTACTTC.

The chain combines TRBV12-5 with TRBJ2-7, with D possibly being TRBD2 (6 bases). Trimming removed 5 bases at V and 6 bases at J, with 17 bases between. The CDR3 length is 14 residues. The germline V gene encodes CDR1 LGHNT and CDR2 FRNRAP. CDR3 sequence: CASGLGLASPEQYF. CDR3 coding DNA: TGTGCTAGTGGTCTGGGACTCGCGTCCCCCGAGCAGTACTTC. Complete variable domain (other parts from reference TRBV12-5 and TRBJ2-7): DARVTQTPRHKVTEMGQEVTMRCQPILGHNTVFWYRQTMMQGLELLAYFRNRAPLDDSGMPKDRFSAEMPDATLATLKIQPSEPRDSAVYFCASGLGLASPEQYFGPGTRLTVT.

The rearrangement uses TRBV28 and TRBJ1-6; D remains ambiguous. V was clipped by 3 bases and J by 6 bases, with 18 bases between them. From germline, CDR1 is MDHEN and CDR2 SYDVKM. The CDR3 length is 17 residues. The DNA of the CDR3 is TGTGCCAGCAGTTTTATAGAAGGAAGGGCCCTTAATTCACCCCTCCACTTT. It yields the protein CASSFIEGRALNSPLHF.

V is TRBV10-2 and J is TRBJ2-7; D possibly corresponds to TRBD1 (5 bases). CDR3 length: 15 residues. Germline V gene data show CDR1 as WSHSY and CDR2 as SAAADI. Trimming removed 0 bases from V and 3 bases from J, with 12 bases in between. For the CDR3, the DNA is TGCGCCAGCAGTGAGTCAGGCAGGGTCAACTACGAGCAGTACTTC. Its protein is CASSESGRVNYEQYF.

The CDR3 is CASSLVGGEKLFF. As DNA, the CDR3 is TGTGCCAGCAGCTTAGTCGGGGGTGAAAAACTGTTTTTT. J is TRBJ1-4 and V is TRBV7-9, with D tentatively TRBD1 (5 bases). Deletions cut 1 base from V and 7 bases from J, with 7 bases between. The length of the CDR3 is 13 residues. CDR1 and CDR2 (germline): SEHNR, FQNEAQ (reference sequence).

The chain joins TRBV15 to TRBJ1-1; D possibly corresponds to TRBD1 (6 bases). Germline CDR1 reads LNHNV; CDR2 reads YYDKDF (reference sequence). The CDR3 is 14 amino acids. Trimming took off 7 bases at V and 4 bases at J, with 16 bases between the two ends. CDR3 residues: CATKGGALGTEAFF. CDR3 DNA: TGTGCCACCAAAGGGGGGGCGCTTGGCACTGAAGCTTTCTTT.

V usage is TRBV6-5 and J usage is TRBJ1-6; D remains ambiguous. Germline loops: CDR1 MNHEY, CDR2 SVGAGI. The CDR3 extends over 15 amino acids. V was cut by 2 bases and J by 2 bases, with 7 bases left in between. The CDR3 reads CASSYGRTYNSPLHF. The CDR3 bases are TGTGCCAGCAGTTACGGGCGGACCTATAATTCACCCCTCCACTTT.

The chain carries TRBV5-1 and TRBJ2-7; the match to TRBD1 covers 8 bases. This CDR3 is 13 amino acids long. Germline loops: CDR1 SGHRS, CDR2 YFSETQ. Trimming took 3 bases from V and 6 from J; bases not matched to a gene: 5. CDR3 sequence (DNA): TGCGCCAGCAGCTCGAGTACAGGGGGCGAGCAGTACTTC. It encodes CASSSSTGGEQYF.

The rearrangement joins TRBV5-4 to TRBJ2-5, with D maybe TRBD1 (6 bases). Trimming took off 3 bases at V and 2 bases at J, with 8 bases between the two ends. The CDR3 has 13 amino acids. Per germline, CDR1 SGHNT and CDR2 YYREEE (reference sequence). CDR3 DNA sequence: TGTGCCAGCAGCTCTCAGGGGCAAGAGACCCAGTACTTC. It translates to CASSSQGQETQYF.

The J gene is TRBJ1-5, the V gene TRBV4-1, with D hard to call. The ends were cut back, 0 bases at V and 5 bases at J, with 8 bases in the middle. The CDR3 spans 14 residues. CDR1 and CDR2 (germline): MGHRA, YSYEKL. The CDR3 region has the DNA TGCGCCAGCAGCCAAGATCCGGCCTATCAGCCCCAGCATTTT. Protein product: CASSQDPAYQPQHF.

The gene calls are TRBV6-4 and TRBJ1-4; TRBD1 might be the D (5 bases). The germline gives CDR1 MRHNA, CDR2 SNTAGT. CDR3 size: 15 residues. The V end was cut by 3 bases, the J end by 0 bases, with 8 bases between. The CDR3 loop is CASSDRTPTNEKLFF. DNA for the CDR3: TGTGCCAGCAGTGATCGGACACCAACTAATGAAAAACTGTTTTTT.

This chain connects TRBV19 to TRBJ1-3; TRBD1 might be the D (5 bases). CDR1 is LNHDA, CDR2 SQIVND, per germline (reference sequence). The CDR3 runs to 13 residues. Between the trimmed V and J ends, which lost 10 bases and 4 bases, there was a span of 14 bases. The CDR3 DNA reads TGTGCCACTCGTTGGGGGTCCGGAAACACCATATATTTT. This encodes CATRWGSGNTIYF.